Below are 23 T cell receptor beta chains sequenced from a single sample in a study of OX40 agonist ivuxolimab in advanced cancers. This table comes from immunoSEQ multiplex PCR, and its TCRdb copy is limited to in-frame clones, with some not included. There are approximately 56,000 clones in the sample; over 70% occur only once, and approximately 2% lies in the top ten. The sequences come from CD4+ or CD8+ T cells sorted from blood, collected in a trial of the OX40 agonist ivuxolimab. Source of these receptors: an adult with an advanced solid tumor such as melanoma, head and neck, liver or kidney cancer.

This chain links TRBV6-4 with TRBJ1-1; TRBD1 matches at 10 bases. With V trimmed by 9 bases and J by 4 bases, 5 bases remained unmatched. The CDR3 covers 13 residues. CDR1 and CDR2 from the germline V gene are MRHNA and SNTAGT. This CDR3 is CASSRTGGTEAFF. DNA of the CDR3: TGTGCCAGTTCCCGGACAGGGGGCACTGAAGCTTTCTTT.

Regarding this clone: Other DNA sequences within the sample encode an identical CDR3. The chain couples TRBV27 to TRBJ2-7, with 9 bases identical to TRBD2. The V gene's germline CDR1 is MNHEY and CDR2 SMNVEV (reference sequence). This CDR3 contains 15 residues. The junction had 5 bases not matched to a gene; V was cut back by 3 bases and J by 2 bases. CDR3 residues: CASSLSLAGTYEQYF. As DNA, the CDR3 is TGTGCCAGCAGTTTGTCACTAGCGGGCACCTACGAGCAGTACTTC.

The chain carries TRBV19 and TRBJ2-3; 7 positions agree with TRBD2. There are 15 residues in the CDR3. Germline CDR1 and CDR2: LNHDA and SQIVND (reference sequence). Trimming removed 7 bases from V and 4 bases from J; junction bases left unmatched: 11. This CDR3 is CASNPRGLAADTQYF. The CDR3 DNA reads as TGTGCCAGTAACCCACGAGGCCTAGCGGCAGATACGCAGTATTTT.

This chain connects TRBV2 to TRBJ1-3, with no clear D. The CDR3 is 16 amino acids. V was trimmed by 7 bases and J by 0 bases, leaving 16 bases between them. Germline CDR1 SNHLY, CDR2 FYNNEI. CDR3 region: CASTRSLVSSGNTIYF. CDR3 coding DNA: TGTGCCAGCACCCGGAGTTTAGTCAGCTCTGGAAACACCATATATTTT.

The CDR3 loop is CASSSPGGTGNTIYF. DNA for the CDR3: TGTGCCAGCAGTTCCCCGGGCGGTACTGGAAACACCATATATTTT. This rearrangement joins TRBV7-9 to TRBJ1-3; D is uncertain. Germline V gene sequence: CDR1 SEHNR, CDR2 FQNEAQ (reference sequence). Trimming removed 6 bases from V and 2 bases from J, with 14 bases in between. The length of the CDR3 is 15 residues.

This clone occurred once. The rearrangement links TRBV6-5 to TRBJ1-2, with D perhaps matching TRBD1 (6 bases). Germline V gene lookup returns CDR1 MNHEY and CDR2 SVGAGI. Deletions cut 5 bases from V and 1 base from J, with 8 bases between. CDR3 length: 13 residues. CDR3 protein: CASSAQGNYGYTF. The DNA of the CDR3 is TGTGCCAGCAGTGCACAGGGTAACTATGGCTACACCTTC.

This clone was counted once. This chain connects TRBV4-1 to TRBJ1-1; unclear D gene. Trimming removed 1 base at V and 3 bases at J, with 12 bases between. This CDR3 has 15 residues. Germline CDR1 MGHRA, CDR2 YSYEKL. Written as DNA, the CDR3 is TGCGCCAGCAGCCAAGCGGGGATGAGGGACACTGAAGCTTTCTTT. Amino acids: CASSQAGMRDTEAFF.

This chain links TRBV5-1 with TRBJ1-6, with D possibly being TRBD1 (5 bases). V dropped 5 bases and J dropped 8 bases, with 17 bases sitting between them. Germline V gives CDR1 SGHRS, CDR2 YFSETQ. This CDR3 region has 15 residues. CDR3 region: CASRPVQWGYSPLHF. CDR3 nucleotide sequence: TGCGCCAGCAGACCCGTGCAGTGGGGGTATTCACCCCTCCACTTT.

This clone was seen a few times. Other DNA sequences within the sample encode an identical CDR3. This chain joins TRBV7-2 and TRBJ1-2, with unresolved D. This CDR3 spans 13 amino acids. Trimming took 0 bases from V and 5 from J, leaving 7 bases between them. Germline values: CDR1 SGHTA, CDR2 FQGNSA. CDR3 in amino acids: CASSLAGQYGYTF. The CDR3 coding sequence is TGTGCCAGCAGCTTAGCCGGCCAGTATGGCTACACCTTC.

This chain connects TRBV5-6 to TRBJ1-1, with D possibly being TRBD1 (5 bases). Trimming removed 4 bases from V and 3 bases from J, with 16 bases in between. Germline CDR1 and CDR2: SGHDT and YYEEEE. The CDR3 has 15 residues. CDR3 residues: CASSPNRGSYTEAFF. The CDR3 DNA is TGTGCCAGCAGCCCCAATCGGGGGTCCTACACTGAAGCTTTCTTT.

The chain is built from TRBV4-1 and TRBJ2-7; 9 bases line up with TRBD2. The V segment lost 1 base and the J segment 2 bases; nucleotides outside the gene matches: 9. Germline V gives CDR1 MGHRA, CDR2 YSYEKL. The CDR3 covers 17 residues. CDR3 coding DNA: TGCGCCAGCAGCCAAGCTCAACTAGCGGGTCCAACCTACGAGCAGTACTTC. Its protein is CASSQAQLAGPTYEQYF.

This clone was seen a handful of times. V usage is TRBV19 and J usage is TRBJ1-1; no clear D. Trimming took off 3 bases at V and 1 base at J, with 12 bases between the two ends. The V gene's germline CDR1 is LNHDA and CDR2 SQIVND (reference sequence). This CDR3 is 15 amino acids long. In DNA, the CDR3 is TGTGCCAGTAGTATCTTATCGTTGAAGAACACTGAAGCTTTCTTT. Translation: CASSILSLKNTEAFF.

Written as DNA, the CDR3 is TGTGCCAGCAGCCAGGAGGAGGGGACTAGTCACACCGGGGAGCTGTTTTTT. It is translated as CASSQEEGTSHTGELFF. The V and J genes are TRBV4-2 and TRBJ2-2; TRBD2 matches at 8 bases. The V segment lost 3 bases and the J segment 3 bases; nucleotides outside the gene matches: 9. Germline assignment: CDR1 LGHNA and CDR2 YNFKEQ. The CDR3 contains 17 residues.

The rearrangement uses TRBV7-2 and TRBJ1-1; D gene unclear. This CDR3 has 12 amino acids. CDR1 and CDR2 (germline): SGHTA, FQGNSA. The V gene lost 3 bases and the J gene lost 3 bases, with 5 bases spanning the gap. CDR3 sequence (DNA): TGTGCCAGCAGCTTCCGAGACACTGAAGCTTTCTTT. Translated: CASSFRDTEAFF.

The CDR3 reads CASSLTPGDRGSGTEAFF. DNA of the CDR3: TGCGCCAGCAGCTTGACACCGGGGGACAGGGGGTCTGGCACTGAAGCTTTCTTT. This chain uses TRBV5-1 with TRBJ1-1, with 11 bases aligning to TRBD1. The trim removed 1 base at V and 4 bases at J, leaving 12 bases unmatched. The CDR3 contains 18 residues. Germline CDR1 and CDR2: SGHRS and YFSETQ.

V and J are TRBV6-5 and TRBJ1-1; the D gene is possibly TRBD1 (6 bases). V was cut by 4 bases and J by 7 bases, with 16 bases left in between. The length of the CDR3 is 14 residues. Per the germline V gene, CDR1 is MNHEY and CDR2 is SVGAGI. The CDR3 DNA is TGTGCCAGCAGTTCAGACAGGACGAACCTTGAAGCTTTCTTT. The encoded protein is CASSSDRTNLEAFF.

This clone has a handful of counts. This chain joins TRBV15 and TRBJ2-3, with 13 bases matching TRBD2. The V segment lost 1 base and the J segment 11 bases; nucleotides outside the gene matches: 9. Germline assignment: CDR1 LNHNV and CDR2 YYDKDF (reference sequence). This CDR3 is built from 16 residues. CDR3 in amino acids: CATSRGETSGGRGQYF. Here the CDR3 DNA reads TGTGCCACCAGCAGAGGCGAGACTAGCGGGGGGAGGGGGCAGTATTTT.

The V and J genes are TRBV6-5 and TRBJ1-4, with D possibly TRBD1 on 6 matching bases. CDR1 is MNHEY and CDR2 is SVGAGI in the germline V gene. Trimming left V 5 bases short and J 5 bases short, with 12 bases between. The CDR3 runs 14 residues. The CDR3 nucleotides are TGTGCCAGCAGTCGGACAGATGCCAATGAAAAACTGTTTTTT. This encodes CASSRTDANEKLFF.

The rearrangement joins TRBV7-9 to TRBJ1-5; no clear D gene. The CDR3 is made up of 14 amino acids. The V gene lost 2 bases and the J gene lost 9 bases, with 14 bases spanning the gap. The V gene's germline CDR1 is SEHNR and CDR2 FQNEAQ (reference sequence). The CDR3 region has the DNA TGTGCCAGCAGCTTATATGAACCCGGTTCGCCCCAGCATTTT. Translation gives CASSLYEPGSPQHF.

This clone was recorded once. V and J are TRBV28 and TRBJ2-5, with no clear D. Germline-derived CDR1 and CDR2 are MDHEN and SYDVKM. This CDR3 region has 14 residues. V was cut by 6 bases and J by 1 base, with 12 bases left in between. The CDR3 DNA is TGTGCCAGCAGCTCGACCCGGGTCCAAGAGACCCAGTACTTC. This encodes CASSSTRVQETQYF.

V usage is TRBV9 and J usage is TRBJ2-5, with D unclear. The V gene's germline CDR1 is SGDLS and CDR2 YYNGEE. CDR3 length: 14 residues. Trimming took 1 base from V and 1 from J, leaving 8 bases between them. The CDR3: CASSVSSFQETQYF. In nucleotides, the CDR3 is TGTGCCAGCAGCGTAAGCTCATTCCAAGAGACCCAGTACTTC.

The chain links TRBV6-5 to TRBJ2-2, with D hard to call. Germline assignment: CDR1 MNHEY and CDR2 SVGAGI. The CDR3 loop spans 16 amino acids. Deletions cut 3 bases from V and 7 bases from J, with 18 bases between. As DNA, the CDR3 is TGTGCCAGCAGTTATTCTCCAAACCGTATGGACGGGGAGCTGTTTTTT. This translates into CASSYSPNRMDGELFF.

The V call is TRBV19, the J call TRBJ2-2; D perhaps matches TRBD2 (6 bases). Germline CDR1 reads LNHDA; CDR2 reads SQIVND (reference sequence). Trimming stripped 5 bases from V and 5 bases from J, with 12 bases between. The CDR3 has 14 amino acids. The CDR3 coding sequence is TGTGCCAGTAGTGGGACCGGGGGAACCGGGGAGCTGTTTTTT. This sequence encodes CASSGTGGTGELFF. The full variable domain, with the rest looked up from reference TRBV19 and TRBJ2-2, is DGGITQSPKYLFRKEGQNVTLSCEQNLNHDAMYWYRQDPGQGLRLIYYSQIVNDFQKGDIAEGYSVSREKKESFPLTVTSAQKNPTAFYLCASSGTGGTGELFFGEGSRLTVL.